These 27 T cell receptor beta chains share one sample of origin, sequenced in a study of blood T cell repertoires in COVID-19. Assay: immunoSEQ multiplex PCR; the TCRdb copy retains only in-frame clones and omits some. The sample consists of under 150,000 clones, 83% of them appearing once. What was sequenced was peripheral blood. These receptors were collected from a man aged 30-40 years with acute or convalescent COVID-19.

CDR3 bases: TGTGCCAGCAGTCCGGGTTGGGACTATGGCTACACCTTC. Translating it yields CASSPGWDYGYTF. J is TRBJ1-2 and V is TRBV6-5; D remains ambiguous. The V end lost 5 bases, the J end lost 3 bases, and 10 bases lay between the germline ends. CDR3 length: 13 residues. CDR1 MNHEY and CDR2 SVGAGI come from the germline V gene.

V usage is TRBV7-2 and J usage is TRBJ1-2; a possible D gene is TRBD1 (5 bases). The CDR3 consists of 14 residues. Germline lookup yields CDR1 SGHTA and CDR2 FQGNSA. Trimming stripped 2 bases from V and 6 bases from J, with 13 bases between. CDR3: CASSLFDSRDGYTF. The DNA for the CDR3 is TGTGCCAGCAGCTTATTCGACAGCAGAGATGGCTACACCTTC.

This sequence joins TRBV5-5 and TRBJ1-6; TRBD1 might be the D (5 bases). Trimming shortened V by 0 bases and J by 5 bases, and 9 bases separated the two germline ends. CDR3 length: 15 amino acids. In germline, CDR1 is SGHKS, CDR2 YYEKEE (reference sequence). The CDR3 is CASSLAGGDNSPLHF. CDR3 sequence (DNA): TGTGCCAGCAGCTTGGCGGGGGGAGATAATTCACCCCTCCACTTT.

This chain links TRBV29-1 with TRBJ2-2, with TRBD1 as a possible D gene (6 bases). V lost 6 bases and J lost 0, with 11 bases in between. Germline assignment: CDR1 SQVTM and CDR2 ANQGSEA. This CDR3 is built from 14 residues. The CDR3 here is CSVPDSSNTGELFF. The DNA for the CDR3 is TGCAGCGTCCCGGACAGTTCGAACACCGGGGAGCTGTTTTTT.

The chain joins TRBV5-1 to TRBJ2-1; TRBD2 agrees at 7 bases. The CDR3 sequence is 23 residues long. V dropped 4 bases and J dropped 8; count of bases not matched to a gene: 36. Per the germline V gene, CDR1 is SGHRS and CDR2 is YFSETQ. The CDR3 protein is CASSPTRTGLNTFLAGEAHEQFF. CDR3 nucleotide sequence: TGCGCCAGCAGCCCAACCCGGACGGGGCTGAATACGTTCTTGGCGGGAGAAGCCCATGAGCAGTTCTTC.

The chain links TRBV7-6 to TRBJ2-5; TRBD2 agrees at 10 bases. CDR1 SGHVS and CDR2 FNYEAQ come from the germline V gene. V shed 5 bases and J 5 bases; nucleotides not matched to a gene: 17. The CDR3 has 18 residues. The CDR3 DNA sequence: TGTGCCAGCAGCCTAAACTTAGCGGGGGGCCTCTATGTGGAGACCCAGTACTTC. It encodes CASSLNLAGGLYVETQYF. Using reference TRBV7-6 and TRBJ2-5 for the parts outside the CDR3, the full variable domain is GAGVSQSPRYKVTKRGQDVALRCDPISGHVSLYWYRQALGQGPEFLTYFNYEAQQDKSGLPNDRFSAERPEGSISTLTIQRTEQRDSAMYRCASSLNLAGGLYVETQYFGPGTRLLVL.

This clone was seen a few times. The chain employs TRBV5-1 and TRBJ2-4, with 7 bases that match TRBD1. CDR3 size: 14 residues. After removal of 3 bases from V and 8 bases from J, the junction contained 8 bases not matched to a gene. From germline, CDR1 is SGHRS and CDR2 YFSETQ. DNA of the CDR3: TGCGCCAGCAGCTCCCAGGGGGTCCAAGACATTCAGTACTTC. It translates to CASSSQGVQDIQYF.

V gene TRBV4-2 combines with J gene TRBJ2-5; TRBD1 matches 9 bases. This CDR3 has 17 residues. Unmatched junction bases numbered 7, after V lost 1 base and J lost 1 base. CDR1 is LGHNA and CDR2 is YNFKEQ in the germline V gene. CDR3 loop: CASSQVPGQGTQETQYF. The CDR3 nucleotides read TGTGCCAGCAGCCAAGTCCCCGGACAGGGGACCCAAGAGACCCAGTACTTC.

The chain recombines TRBV6-2 or TRBV6-3 with TRBJ1-2; D uncertain. CDR3 length equals 16 residues. V was shortened by 0 bases and J by 0 bases, with 11 bases between the two germline ends. Germline values: CDR1 MNHEY, CDR2 SVGEGT. The DNA of the CDR3 is TGTGCCAGCAGTTACTCGATGGAGTCTGCTAACTATGGCTACACCTTC. Translating gives CASSYSMESANYGYTF.

The rearrangement joins TRBV15 to TRBJ2-1; D gene unclear. The CDR3 runs to 15 residues. V lost 0 bases and J 3 bases, leaving 9 bases between the germline ends. Germline CDR1 LNHNV, CDR2 YYDKDF (reference sequence). CDR3 amino acids: CATSRDSSNYNEQFF. The CDR3 nucleotides are TGTGCCACCAGCAGAGATAGCTCCAACTACAATGAGCAGTTCTTC.

This chain uses TRBV10-3 with TRBJ2-2; possibly TRBD2 for D (5 bases). V was clipped by 9 bases and J by 1 base, with 9 bases between them. In germline, CDR1 is ENHRY, CDR2 SYGVKD. The CDR3 extends over 13 amino acids. The CDR3 DNA reads as TGTGCCATTTGGGGAGAGAACACCGGGGAGCTGTTTTTT. This gives the protein CAIWGENTGELFF.

This chain links TRBV6-5 with TRBJ1-3; D gene ambiguous. Trimming stripped 6 bases from V and 0 bases from J, with 12 bases between. The CDR3 has 15 amino acids. CDR1 is MNHEY, CDR2 SVGAGI, per germline. The DNA of the CDR3 is TGTGCCAGCAGGCCCCCAGGAATCTCTGGAAACACCATATATTTT. Translated: CASRPPGISGNTIYF.

The V and J genes are TRBV4-3 and TRBJ2-1; 7 positions agree with TRBD2. CDR3 size: 15 residues. The V and J ends lost 1 base and 6 bases, in that order; junction bases with no gene match: 6. Per the germline V gene, CDR1 is LGHNA and CDR2 is YSLEER. CDR3 in DNA: TGCGCCAGCAGCCAAGCCACCACGGGGGGCAATGAGCAGTTCTTC. Its protein product is CASSQATTGGNEQFF.

The chain combines TRBV29-1 with TRBJ2-1, with 7 bases that match TRBD2. The CDR3 has 13 residues. CDR1 and CDR2 (germline): SQVTM, ANQGSEA. The V gene end was trimmed by 3 bases and the J gene end by 8 bases; junction bases not matched to a gene: 7. The chain's CDR3 is CSVDGGRAYEQFF. Here the CDR3 DNA reads TGCAGCGTTGACGGTGGGAGGGCCTATGAGCAGTTCTTC.

The CDR3, as DNA: TGTGCCAGCAGCTCCGGGACTAGCGCAAATGAGCAGTTCTTC. Translating gives CASSSGTSANEQFF. The rearrangement uses TRBV13 and TRBJ2-1; TRBD2 agrees at 10 bases. After removal of 4 bases from V and 7 bases from J, the junction contained 4 bases not matched to a gene. The CDR3 is made up of 14 amino acids. The V gene's germline CDR1 is PRHDT and CDR2 FYEKMQ (reference sequence).

The V and J genes are TRBV5-1 and TRBJ1-1; a possible D gene is TRBD1 (6 bases). The CDR3 consists of 14 residues. The germline V and J ends were trimmed by 1 base and 1 base, with 8 bases remaining between them. Germline V CDR1 and CDR2: SGHRS, YFSETQ. CDR3 sequence (DNA): TGCGCCAGCAGCTTGCAGGGGTCGAACACTGAAGCTTTCTTT. Encoded protein: CASSLQGSNTEAFF.

The chain combines TRBV12-3 or TRBV12-4 with TRBJ2-7, with 8 positions matching TRBD1. Germline trimming cut 7 bases from V and 4 bases from J; bases unmatched to any gene: 6. This CDR3 contains 13 residues. The CDR3 protein is CASTDGTGYEQYF. The CDR3 coding sequence is TGTGCCAGCACCGACGGGACAGGATACGAGCAGTACTTC.

The chain couples TRBV5-1 to TRBJ1-1, with D unresolved. V lost 0 bases and J 1 base, leaving 13 bases between the germline ends. CDR3 size: 16 residues. Germline CDR1 SGHRS, CDR2 YFSETQ. The CDR3, as DNA: TGCGCCAGCAGCTTGGGAATCAGGCTCCGGAACACTGAAGCTTTCTTT. Residues: CASSLGIRLRNTEAFF.

The rearrangement uses TRBV6-4 and TRBJ1-2, with TRBD1 as a possible D gene (5 bases). V was shortened by 3 bases and J by 5 bases, with 16 bases between the two germline ends. The germline CDR1 and CDR2 sequences are MRHNA and SNTAGT. This CDR3 contains 15 residues. The CDR3 here is CASSEGPEGSYGYTF. Here the CDR3 DNA reads TGTGCCAGCAGTGAGGGACCGGAGGGCTCTTATGGCTACACCTTC.

The V call is TRBV11-2, the J call TRBJ2-1; 10 nucleotides line up with TRBD2. This CDR3 spans 18 amino acids. J gave up 4 bases and V 5 bases, and 14 bases lay outside the gene matches. CDR1 SGHAT and CDR2 FQNNGV come from the germline V gene. Here the CDR3 DNA reads TGTGCCAGCAGCACCCGGGGACGCAGCGGGGGGGCGTACAATGAGCAGTTCTTC. Encoded protein: CASSTRGRSGGAYNEQFF.

Only one count was recorded for this clone. This rearrangement joins TRBV3-1 (or the pseudogene TRBV3-2) to TRBJ2-7; 7 bases fit TRBD1. The CDR3 is 14 residues long. Trimming at V came to 4 bases and at J to 6 bases, leaving 9 bases not matched to a gene. The germline V gene encodes CDR1 LGHDT and CDR2 YNNKEL (reference sequence). Here the CDR3 DNA reads TGTGCCAGCAGCCGAGGACAGGTAGCCCGCGAGCAGTACTTC. Translation: CASSRGQVAREQYF.

This chain connects TRBV7-9 to TRBJ1-4, with 8 nucleotides matching TRBD1. This CDR3 contains 12 residues. Trimming removed 6 bases from V and 11 bases from J; junction bases left unmatched: 5. The germline V gene has CDR1 SEHNR and CDR2 FQNEAQ (reference sequence). CDR3 in DNA: TGTGCCAGCAGTCAACAGGGGGGGAAACTGTTTTTT. Translation: CASSQQGGKLFF. Full variable domain (rest looked up from reference TRBV7-9 and TRBJ1-4): DTGVSQNPRHKITKRGQNVTFRCDPISEHNRLYWYRQTLGQGPEFLTYFQNEAQLEKSRLLSDRFSAERPKGSFSTLEIQRTEQGDSAMYLCASSQQGGKLFFGSGTQLSVL.

The chain links TRBV1 to TRBJ2-3; the D call of TRBD2 is as the table states it, not checked on the DNA. TRBV1 is an annotated pseudogene. There are 16 residues in the CDR3. The DNA of the CDR3 is TGCACCAGCAGTATAAGGAGGCTAGCGGTAACCCTTATTGAGTATTTT. Encoded protein: CTSSIRRLAVTLIEYF.

This clone was seen a single time. The V call is TRBV11-3, the J call TRBJ2-1; 11 positions match TRBD2. Germline loops: CDR1 SGHNT, CDR2 YENEEA. V lost 1 base to trimming and J lost 8 bases; unmatched junction nucleotides: 7. The length of the CDR3 is 16 residues. This chain's CDR3 is CASSLVSGGAIDEQFF. CDR3 DNA: TGTGCCAGCAGCTTAGTTAGCGGGGGGGCTATCGATGAGCAGTTCTTC.

The chain employs TRBV5-5 and TRBJ1-4, with 9 positions matching TRBD1. The trim removed 3 bases at V and 4 bases at J, leaving 1 base unmatched. CDR3 length equals 14 residues. Germline CDR1 SGHKS, CDR2 YYEKEE (reference sequence). CDR3: CASSSTGGNEKLFF. Written as DNA, the CDR3 is TGTGCCAGCAGCTCGACAGGGGGTAATGAAAAACTGTTTTTT. Together with reference TRBV5-5 and TRBJ1-4, the CDR3 gives the full variable domain: DAGVTQSPTHLIKTRGQQVTLRCSPISGHKSVSWYQQVLGQGPQFIFQYYEKEERGRGNFPDRFSARQFPNYSSELNVNALLLGDSALYLCASSSTGGNEKLFFGSGTQLSVL.

There are a few counts of this clone. J is TRBJ1-5 and V is TRBV19; 9 bases are shared with TRBD1. The CDR3 runs to 16 residues. J gave up 5 bases and V 4 bases, and 9 bases lay outside the gene matches. CDR1 and CDR2 (germline): LNHDA, SQIVND (reference sequence). The CDR3 loop reads CASSTHPGQGHQPQHF. The CDR3 DNA follows: TGTGCCAGTAGTACTCATCCGGGACAGGGACATCAGCCCCAGCATTTT.

A remark on this clone: The same CDR3 can be traced to other DNA sequences in this sample. The chain employs TRBV19 and TRBJ1-2, with no clear D. Germline CDR1 reads LNHDA; CDR2 reads SQIVND (reference sequence). CDR3 length: 12 amino acids. V was pared by 3 bases and J by 4 bases, with 6 bases between. The CDR3, as DNA: TGTGCCAGTAGTATTGACTCCTATGGCTACACCTTC. Its translation is CASSIDSYGYTF.